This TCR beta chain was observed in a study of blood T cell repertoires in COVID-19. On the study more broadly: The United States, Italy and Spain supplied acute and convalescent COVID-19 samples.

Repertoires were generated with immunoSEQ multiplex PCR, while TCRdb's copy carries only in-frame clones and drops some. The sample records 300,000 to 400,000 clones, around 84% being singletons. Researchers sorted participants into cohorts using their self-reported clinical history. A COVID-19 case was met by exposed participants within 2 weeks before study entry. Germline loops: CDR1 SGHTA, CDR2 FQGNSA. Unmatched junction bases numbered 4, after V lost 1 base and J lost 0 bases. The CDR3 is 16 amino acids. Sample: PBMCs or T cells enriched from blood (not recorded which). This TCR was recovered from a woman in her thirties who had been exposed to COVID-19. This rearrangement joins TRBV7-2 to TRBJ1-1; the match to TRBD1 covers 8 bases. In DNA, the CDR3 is TGTGCCAGCAGCTTAGGGTCAGGGGGCATGAACACTGAAGCTTTCTTT. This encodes CASSLGSGGMNTEAFF.